This T cell receptor beta chain is drawn from a study of T-cell reconstitution after alpha-beta-depleted transplantation in children. Study-level findings and limits: Surviving thymic progenitors and recipient T cells were the source of high TCRbeta diversity at day 60 in some patients. The main origin of T-cell counts and diversity one year after transplant was newly produced T cells. The study reportedly traced alpha-beta T cells about two months after transplant to several hundred expanded graft clones.

TCRbeta library preparation incorporated unique molecular identifiers. One entry per CDR3 protein results from TCRdb running MiXCR on the PCR reads. The sample contains 90,000 to 100,000 distinct CDR3 sequences, less than 25% of which appear only once. Turning to this clonotype: The antigen is undetermined.

Per the germline V gene, CDR1 is MNHEY and CDR2 is SMNVEV (reference sequence). The CDR3 runs to 18 residues. Trimming took 5 bases from V and 5 from J; bases not matched to a gene: 17. This specimen was PBMCs, taken before TCRalphabeta/CD19-depleted stem cell transplant. The TCR sequence derives from a boy aged 2 to 9 with acute lymphoblastic leukemia, due to receive a stem cell transplant. The V call is TRBV27, the J call TRBJ2-3, with 9 positions matching TRBD2. CDR3 nucleotide sequence: TGTGCCAGCAGTCCAAACCGACTAGCGGAGGGCCAGAGAGATACGCAGTATTTT. Residues: CASSPNRLAEGQRDTQYF.